This T cell receptor (beta chain) stems from a study of T cell responses to AZD1222 COVID-19 vaccine. Study outcomes and limitations: The sample set comprised mostly white British donors with more females, and clonal diversity was possibly underestimated.

This table comes from immunoSEQ multiplex PCR, and its TCRdb copy is limited to in-frame clones, with some not included. The sample has fewer than 150,000 clones, approximately 86% seen once. This CDR3 is built from 15 residues. The germline V and J ends were trimmed by 1 base and 1 base, with 10 bases remaining between them. Germline CDR1 is LNHDA and CDR2 is SQIVND (reference sequence). Points on this clone: The antigen is unknown.

This receptor was identified in an adult in good health. Here the sequenced sample was peripheral blood, taken on day 0 of AZD1222 vaccination. The rearrangement uses TRBV19 and TRBJ1-1; unclear D gene. Here the CDR3 reads CASSIVAGKNTEAFF. DNA for the CDR3: TGTGCCAGTAGTATAGTTGCGGGTAAGAACACTGAAGCTTTCTTT.